What follows describes a single TCR beta chain. The data were obtained in a study of blood T cell repertoires in COVID-19. About the study: The United States, Italy and Spain provided the acute and convalescent COVID-19 samples.

Cohort placement rested on clinical history that participants reported themselves. The CDR3 loop spans 12 amino acids. With 8 bases removed from V and 7 bases from J, the gap between germline ends came to 12 bases. As originally analysed: From reference gene primer amplification, estimates of nucleated cell counts were derived. Method: immunoSEQ multiplex PCR; TCRdb's copy keeps in-frame clones and lacks some. The DNA gave D and trimming, while V, J and clone size come from that table. The sample has approximately 440,000 clones, roughly 91% seen once. This TCR came from a man younger than 35 who had recovered from COVID-19. The sample comprised PBMCs or T cells enriched from blood (not recorded which). V is TRBV12-3 or TRBV12-4 and J is TRBJ2-1; D not resolved. CDR3: CASRSSTNEQFF. The CDR3 coding sequence is TGTGCCAGCCGATCTTCAACTAATGAGCAGTTCTTC.